Shown below are 7 T cell receptor beta chains from a single sample sequenced in a study of blood T cell repertoires in COVID-19. Clones were sequenced by immunoSEQ multiplex PCR, and TCRdb holds only the in-frame ones, with some missing. The data show a few hundred thousand clones, less than 90% seen once. Sequencing used peripheral blood. The origin of the receptors is a man in his sixties with acute or convalescent COVID-19.

As to this clone: Other DNA variants within this sample encode the same CDR3. CDR3 in DNA: TGTGCCACCAGCAGAGTTACGGGGGCAACTAATGAAAAACTGTTTTTT. It yields the protein CATSRVTGATNEKLFF. The gene calls are TRBV15 and TRBJ1-4; TRBD1 might be the D (5 bases). The germline V and J ends were trimmed by 1 base and 0 bases, with 9 bases remaining between them. Germline V gene data show CDR1 as LNHNV and CDR2 as YYDKDF (reference sequence). The CDR3 contains 16 residues.

The chain joins TRBV4-1 to TRBJ2-1; 7 bases line up with TRBD1. Trimming removed 3 bases from V and 4 bases from J; junction bases left unmatched: 6. CDR1 MGHRA and CDR2 YSYEKL come from the germline V gene. The CDR3 totals 15 residues. The CDR3 DNA reads as TGCGCCAGCAGCCAGGGCCAACAGGGGTACAATGAGCAGTTCTTC. As protein: CASSQGQQGYNEQFF.

J is TRBJ1-2 and V is TRBV15, with TRBD1 matching over 9 bases. This CDR3 region has 15 residues. With 1 base clipped from V and 8 bases from J, the junction kept 8 bases outside the gene matches. Germline CDR1 is LNHNV and CDR2 is YYDKDF (reference sequence). This CDR3 is CATSRVGDREQGYTF. The CDR3 nucleotides read TGTGCCACCAGCAGAGTCGGGGACAGGGAACAAGGCTACACCTTC.

The gene calls are TRBV13 and TRBJ2-3; tentative D call: TRBD2 (6 bases). V lost 8 bases, J lost 2 bases, and 17 bases lay in between. The CDR3 spans 15 residues. From germline, CDR1 is PRHDT and CDR2 FYEKMQ (reference sequence). The CDR3: CASPTEGGDTDTQYF. CDR3 nucleotide sequence: TGTGCCAGCCCTACGGAGGGCGGGGACACAGATACGCAGTATTTT.

This rearrangement joins TRBV7-2 to TRBJ1-2; 8 positions match TRBD1. Germline trimming cut 3 bases from V and 1 base from J; bases unmatched to any gene: 4. The CDR3 length is 15 residues. Germline V gives CDR1 SGHTA, CDR2 FQGNSA. The CDR3 is CASSLWDRINYGYTF. In DNA, the CDR3 is TGTGCCAGCAGCTTGTGGGACAGGATTAACTATGGCTACACCTTC.

CDR3 sequence reads: CASNGQSDNQPQHF. The CDR3 nucleotides are TGTGCCAGCAATGGACAGTCGGACAATCAGCCCCAGCATTTT. The chain combines TRBV6-5 with TRBJ1-5, with D possibly being TRBD1 (6 bases). This CDR3 comprises 14 residues. Germline V gene lookup returns CDR1 MNHEY and CDR2 SVGAGI. Trimming stripped 7 bases from V and 3 bases from J, with 13 bases between.

This chain uses TRBV20-1 with TRBJ1-2; 9 nucleotides agree with TRBD1. The germline CDR1 and CDR2 sequences are DFQATT and SNEGSKA (reference sequence). The junction had 16 bases not matched to a gene; V was cut back by 3 bases and J by 8 bases. The CDR3 runs 16 residues. The chain's CDR3 is CSASPAFGTGNQGYTF. The DNA of the CDR3 is TGCAGTGCTAGTCCCGCTTTCGGGACAGGGAATCAAGGCTACACCTTC.